The 26 T cell receptor beta chains below were found in one sample sequenced in a study of CD8 T cells in ankylosing spondylitis. Using its own MiXCR run on the 5' RACE reads, TCRdb lists one record per CDR3 protein. Here the sample spans about 160,000 distinct CDR3 sequences, approximately 20% being singletons. Sequencing was done on a sample of blood, either unsorted or a sorted T cell fraction (not recorded which). The receptor source for this set is a male donor with ankylosing spondylitis or in good health (not recorded which).

Notes on this clonotype: Since a much larger clone is just one base distant, this may be a read error. The chain carries TRBV7-9 and TRBJ1-1; 8 nucleotides match TRBD1. This CDR3 has 15 amino acids. The germline gives CDR1 SEHNR, CDR2 FQNEAQ (reference sequence). The DNA of the CDR3 is TGTGCCAGCAGCTCACAGGGGGTTGCGAACATTGAAGTTTTCTTT. Translation: CASSSQGVANIEVFF.

This clonotype was seen ten or more times. The chain combines TRBV5-1 with TRBJ2-7; the D gene is possibly TRBD2 (5 bases). The germline V gene has CDR1 SGHRS and CDR2 YFSETQ. There are 11 residues in the CDR3. V dropped 6 bases and J dropped 3 bases, with 7 bases sitting between them. The CDR3 nucleotides are TGCGCCAGCACGGGGAACTACGAGCAGTACTTC. Residues: CASTGNYEQYF.

This clonotype was detected a few times. V is TRBV20-1 and J is TRBJ1-6; D is uncertain. V was shortened by 7 bases and J by 0 bases, with 16 bases between the two germline ends. This CDR3 has 16 residues. The V gene's germline CDR1 is DFQATT and CDR2 SNEGSKA (reference sequence). CDR3 region: CSVKQQRSSYNSPLHF. CDR3 sequence (DNA): TGCAGTGTTAAACAACAGCGTAGCTCCTATAATTCACCCCTCCACTTT.

This clonotype occurred many times. V usage is TRBV5-1 and J usage is TRBJ1-2; 8 bases are a match to TRBD1. Germline V gene sequence: CDR1 SGHRS, CDR2 YFSETQ. The CDR3 is 15 amino acids. The trim removed 4 bases at V and 5 bases at J, leaving 10 bases unmatched. DNA for the CDR3: TGCGCCAGCAGCACAAGGGGACAGGAATTTTATGGCTACACCTTC. It encodes CASSTRGQEFYGYTF.

This clonotype was seen a few times. This sequence joins TRBV19 and TRBJ2-2; 8 bases fit TRBD1. The CDR3 consists of 14 residues. J lost 0 bases, V lost 10 bases, and 4 bases had no gene match. Germline V gives CDR1 LNHDA, CDR2 SQIVND (reference sequence). In DNA, the CDR3 is TGTGCCACCACAGGGGGTACGAACACCGGGGAGCTGTTTTTT. This codes for CATTGGTNTGELFF.

In its sample, this clonotype was seen many times. V is TRBV20-1 and J is TRBJ1-5; D perhaps matches TRBD1 (5 bases). Germline CDR1 DFQATT, CDR2 SNEGSKA (reference sequence). V was pared by 7 bases and J by 0 bases, with 16 bases between. The CDR3 runs to 15 residues. In DNA, the CDR3 is TGCAGTGTAAGGCCCCAGGGTCCTAGCAATCAGCCCCAGCATTTT. The encoded protein is CSVRPQGPSNQPQHF.

This clonotype was counted ten times or more. The rearrangement uses TRBV6-1 and TRBJ1-5, with a possible D match to TRBD1 (6 bases). The V end lost 2 bases, the J end lost 5 bases, and 10 bases lay between the germline ends. CDR3 length: 14 residues. Per germline, CDR1 MNHNS and CDR2 SASEGT. CDR3 DNA: TGTGCCAGCAGTGAATTCCCAGGGGATCAGCCCCAGCATTTT. It translates to CASSEFPGDQPQHF.

This clonotype was recorded many times. The rearrangement links TRBV6-4 to TRBJ1-2; 10 positions match TRBD1. CDR1 is MRHNA and CDR2 is SNTAGT in the germline V gene. This CDR3 spans 15 amino acids. Trimming took 4 bases from V and 5 from J; bases not matched to a gene: 7. CDR3 protein: CASSASRDRGYGYTF. CDR3 in DNA: TGTGCCAGCAGTGCTTCCCGGGACAGGGGTTATGGCTACACCTTC.

The rearrangement uses TRBV20-1 and TRBJ2-1, with 16 positions matching TRBD2. The CDR3 is made up of 16 amino acids. Germline CDR1 is DFQATT and CDR2 is SNEGSKA (reference sequence). The CDR3 DNA sequence: TGCTGTACTAGCAGGGGACTAGCGGGAGGGCTAAATGAGCAGTTCTTC. Translated, it gives CCTSRGLAGGLNEQFF.

This clonotype was recorded many times. CDR3 loop: CSVETTYNEQFF. CDR3 in DNA: TGCAGCGTTGAAACCACTTACAATGAGCAGTTCTTC. This sequence joins TRBV29-1 and TRBJ2-1; D remains ambiguous. CDR3 length equals 12 residues. V was trimmed by 2 bases and J by 4 bases, leaving 6 bases between them. CDR1 and CDR2 from the germline V gene are SQVTM and ANQGSEA.

This clonotype was detected ten times or more. This chain joins TRBV5-1 and TRBJ2-1; the D gene is possibly TRBD2 (5 bases). Germline assignment: CDR1 SGHRS and CDR2 YFSETQ. The V end lost 5 bases, the J end lost 5 bases, and 5 bases lay between the germline ends. This CDR3 is built from 11 residues. The DNA for the CDR3 is TGCGCCAGCAGAGCGGACAATGAGCAGTTCTTC. As protein: CASRADNEQFF.

This clonotype showed up just a few times. The chain uses TRBV20-1 and TRBJ1-1; no clear D gene. CDR1 and CDR2 from the germline V gene are DFQATT and SNEGSKA (reference sequence). Trimming took off 3 bases at V and 4 bases at J, with 12 bases between the two ends. The CDR3 spans 13 residues. The chain's CDR3 is CSASWGIATEAFF. As DNA, the CDR3 is TGCAGTGCTAGTTGGGGTATTGCCACTGAAGCTTTCTTT.

This clonotype turned up a few times. This chain joins TRBV6-5 and TRBJ2-3; no definite D call. The length of the CDR3 is 16 residues. V was shortened by 2 bases and J by 0 bases, with 12 bases between the two germline ends. Germline V gives CDR1 MNHEY, CDR2 SVGAGI. CDR3 sequence (DNA): TGTGCCAGCAGTTACCCTGTCGTGAGCAGCACAGATACGCAGTATTTT. As protein: CASSYPVVSSTDTQYF.

This clonotype came up many times. The V and J genes are TRBV12-3 or TRBV12-4 and TRBJ2-3; D gene uncertain. The CDR3 loop spans 10 amino acids. Trimming left V 6 bases short and J 3 bases short, with 1 base between. CDR3 in DNA: TGTGCCAGCAGAACAGATACGCAGTATTTT. It codes for CASRTDTQYF.

The table lists this clonotype with many counts. The chain combines TRBV20-1 with TRBJ2-7, with 7 bases lining up with TRBD2. The length of the CDR3 is 13 residues. The V gene end was trimmed by 4 bases and the J gene end by 4 bases; junction bases not matched to a gene: 7. Germline V gives CDR1 DFQATT, CDR2 SNEGSKA (reference sequence). CDR3 region: CSAKEGGPYEQYF. The DNA for the CDR3 is TGCAGTGCTAAAGAGGGAGGGCCGTACGAGCAGTACTTC.

This chain links TRBV6-5 with TRBJ2-3; D perhaps matches TRBD1 (6 bases). The V gene's germline CDR1 is MNHEY and CDR2 SVGAGI. The V end was cut by 6 bases, the J end by 2 bases, with 12 bases between. The CDR3 loop spans 14 amino acids. The CDR3 loop reads CASSRGQNTDTQYF. CDR3 nucleotide sequence: TGTGCCAGCAGCCGAGGACAGAACACAGATACGCAGTATTTT.

This clonotype is a singleton in its sample. As DNA, the CDR3 is TGTGCCAGTAGTATCGGGTCCACTGAAGCTTTCTTT. The encoded protein is CASSIGSTEAFF. The chain couples TRBV19 to TRBJ1-1; D gene unclear. Trimming stripped 3 bases from V and 4 bases from J, with 6 bases between. The CDR3 extends over 12 amino acids. In germline, CDR1 is LNHDA, CDR2 SQIVND (reference sequence).

This rearrangement joins TRBV28 to TRBJ2-7; 15 positions agree with TRBD2. This CDR3 is 16 amino acids long. V was pared by 7 bases and J by 5 bases, with 9 bases of the junction left unmatched. The germline CDR1 and CDR2 sequences are MDHEN and SYDVKM. The CDR3 DNA sequence: TGTGCCAGCATGGCGGGAGGGACTAGCGGGAGGCACGAGCAGTACTTC. It specifies CASMAGGTSGRHEQYF.

The chain couples TRBV7-2 to TRBJ2-2; possibly TRBD1 for D (6 bases). Trimming shortened V by 4 bases and J by 5 bases, and 11 bases separated the two germline ends. Germline CDR1 SGHTA, CDR2 FQGNSA. The CDR3 runs to 14 residues. CDR3 sequence: CASSYRVDTGELFF. The CDR3 DNA reads as TGTGCCAGCAGCTACAGGGTTGATACCGGGGAGCTGTTTTTT.

The chain couples TRBV7-8 to TRBJ2-1, with TRBD1 as a possible D gene (6 bases). Deletions cut 5 bases from V and 9 bases from J, with 14 bases between. Germline V gives CDR1 SGHVS, CDR2 FQNEAQ. The CDR3 runs 13 residues. CDR3 in amino acids: CASSIYREREQFF. For the CDR3, the DNA is TGTGCCAGCAGCATCTACAGGGAACGTGAGCAGTTCTTC.

V gene TRBV10-1 combines with J gene TRBJ2-1, with 13 bases lining up with TRBD2. The CDR3 sequence is 17 residues long. V shed 5 bases and J 6 bases; nucleotides not matched to a gene: 10. Germline assignment: CDR1 WNHNN and CDR2 SYGVQD (reference sequence). In nucleotides, the CDR3 is TGCGCCAGCAGTCTGACGACTAGCGGGAGGAAAGGCAATGAGCAGTTCTTC. It translates to CASSLTTSGRKGNEQFF.

This clonotype occurred many times. The chain couples TRBV28 to TRBJ1-4; possible D gene TRBD1, 5 bases. Germline V CDR1 and CDR2: MDHEN, SYDVKM. CDR3 length equals 15 residues. The V end was cut by 3 bases, the J end by 8 bases, with 16 bases between. The CDR3 spells CASSFLGTGREKLFF. In DNA form, the CDR3 reads TGTGCCAGCAGTTTTTTGGGGACGGGTCGGGAAAAACTGTTTTTT. The full variable domain, rest sourced from reference TRBV28 and TRBJ1-4, is DVKVTQSSRYLVKRTGEKVFLECVQDMDHENMFWYRQDPGLGLRLIYFSYDVKMKEKGDIPEGYSVSREKKERFSLILESASTNQTSMYLCASSFLGTGREKLFFGSGTQLSVL.

Only a few counts were recorded for this clonotype. This chain joins TRBV5-1 and TRBJ2-2; 7 bases agree with TRBD2. Unmatched junction bases numbered 10, after V lost 3 bases and J lost 5 bases. The CDR3 is 16 residues long. The V gene's germline CDR1 is SGHRS and CDR2 YFSETQ. CDR3 in amino acids: CASSWGTLGGTGELFF. In DNA, the CDR3 is TGCGCCAGCAGCTGGGGAACCCTCGGGGGGACCGGGGAGCTGTTTTTT.

The chain recombines TRBV6-2 or TRBV6-3 with TRBJ2-7, with 9 nucleotides matching TRBD2. This CDR3 region has 18 residues. Unmatched junction bases numbered 13, after V lost 2 bases and J lost 2 bases. CDR1 and CDR2 (germline): MNHEY, SVGEGT. CDR3 nucleotides: TGTGCCAGCAGTTACGTCGAAACTGCCCTAGCGGGGACCTACGAGCAGTACTTC. Translating gives CASSYVETALAGTYEQYF.

This clonotype has at least ten counts. The chain links TRBV2 to TRBJ2-2, with 9 nucleotides matching TRBD2. The CDR3 runs to 14 residues. The J segment lost 2 bases and the V segment lost 8 bases, leaving 3 bases of the junction unmatched. Germline V gives CDR1 SNHLY, CDR2 FYNNEI. CDR3 protein: CASRLAANTGELFF. The CDR3 DNA reads TGTGCCAGCCGACTAGCGGCAAACACCGGGGAGCTGTTTTTT.

This clonotype was detected many times. This chain uses TRBV5-1 with TRBJ1-1, with D unresolved. Trimming pared 0 bases from V and 4 bases from J, leaving 16 bases between. This CDR3 comprises 16 residues. Germline V gene lookup returns CDR1 SGHRS and CDR2 YFSETQ. CDR3 amino acids: CASSLAGPLFGTEAFF. The CDR3 DNA is TGCGCCAGCAGCTTGGCGGGTCCCTTGTTCGGCACTGAAGCTTTCTTT.